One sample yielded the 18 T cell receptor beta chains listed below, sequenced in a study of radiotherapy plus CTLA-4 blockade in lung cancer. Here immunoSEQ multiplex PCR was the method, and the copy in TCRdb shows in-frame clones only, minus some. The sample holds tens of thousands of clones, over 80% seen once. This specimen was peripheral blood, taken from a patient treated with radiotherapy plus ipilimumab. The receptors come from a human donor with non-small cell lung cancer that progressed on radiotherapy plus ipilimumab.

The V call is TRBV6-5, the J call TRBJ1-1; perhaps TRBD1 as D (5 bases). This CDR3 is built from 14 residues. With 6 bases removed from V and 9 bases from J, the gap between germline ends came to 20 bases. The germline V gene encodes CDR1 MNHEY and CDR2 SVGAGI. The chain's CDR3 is CASRMKPGRSKAFF. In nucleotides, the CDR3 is TGTGCCAGCAGAATGAAGCCGGGGCGGAGTAAAGCTTTCTTT.

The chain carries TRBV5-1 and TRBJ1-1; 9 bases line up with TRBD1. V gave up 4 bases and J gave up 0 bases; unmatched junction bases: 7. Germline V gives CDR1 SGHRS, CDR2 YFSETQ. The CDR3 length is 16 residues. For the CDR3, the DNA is TGCGCCAGCAGCCTACCCGGGACAGGGATGAACACTGAAGCTTTCTTT. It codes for CASSLPGTGMNTEAFF.

DNA of the CDR3: TGTGCCAGCAGCCTACACCGGCGATATGGCTACACCTTC. It yields the protein CASSLHRRYGYTF. The genes are TRBV7-6 and TRBJ1-2; D unclear. Germline loops: CDR1 SGHVS, CDR2 FNYEAQ. The V gene lost 5 bases and the J gene lost 5 bases, with 12 bases spanning the gap. The CDR3 has 13 amino acids. The full variable domain, completed using reference TRBV7-6 and TRBJ1-2, is GAGVSQSPRYKVTKRGQDVALRCDPISGHVSLYWYRQALGQGPEFLTYFNYEAQQDKSGLPNDRFSAERPEGSISTLTIQRTEQRDSAMYRCASSLHRRYGYTFGSGTRLTVV.

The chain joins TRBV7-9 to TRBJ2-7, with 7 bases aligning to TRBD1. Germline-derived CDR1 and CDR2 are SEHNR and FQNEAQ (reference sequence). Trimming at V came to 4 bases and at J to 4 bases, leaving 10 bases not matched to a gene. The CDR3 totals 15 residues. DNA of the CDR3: TGTGCCAGCAGCTCACGGGACAGAGCACCTTACGAGCAGTACTTC. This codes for CASSSRDRAPYEQYF.

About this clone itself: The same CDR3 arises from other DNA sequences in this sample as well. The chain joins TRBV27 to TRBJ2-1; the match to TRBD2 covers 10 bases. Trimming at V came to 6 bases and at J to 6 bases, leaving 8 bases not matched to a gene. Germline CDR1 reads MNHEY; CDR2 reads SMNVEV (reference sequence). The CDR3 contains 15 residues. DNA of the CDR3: TGTGCCAGCAGCCTGACTAGCGGGTCGCTCAATGAGCAGTTCTTC. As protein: CASSLTSGSLNEQFF.

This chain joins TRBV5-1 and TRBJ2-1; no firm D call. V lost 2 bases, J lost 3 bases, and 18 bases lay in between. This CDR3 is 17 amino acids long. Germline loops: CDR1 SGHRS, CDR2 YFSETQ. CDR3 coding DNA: TGCGCCAGCAGCTTATCAATGGGGAACGGGCTCTACAATGAGCAGTTCTTC. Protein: CASSLSMGNGLYNEQFF.

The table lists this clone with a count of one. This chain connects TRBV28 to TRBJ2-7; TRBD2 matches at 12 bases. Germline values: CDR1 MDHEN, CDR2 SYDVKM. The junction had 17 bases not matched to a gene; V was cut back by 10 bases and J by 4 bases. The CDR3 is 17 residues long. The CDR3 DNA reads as TGTGCCACCTCAATCCCTCCGGGACTAGCGGGCGAGTACGAGCAGTACTTC. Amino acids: CATSIPPGLAGEYEQYF.

CDR3 DNA sequence: TGCAGTGCTAGAGGTTCCTATGGCTACACCTTC. Amino acid sequence: CSARGSYGYTF. The gene calls are TRBV20-1 and TRBJ1-2; D call uncertain. V was shortened by 1 base and J by 4 bases, with 4 bases between the two germline ends. CDR1 is DFQATT and CDR2 is SNEGSKA in the germline V gene (reference sequence). The CDR3 runs to 11 residues.

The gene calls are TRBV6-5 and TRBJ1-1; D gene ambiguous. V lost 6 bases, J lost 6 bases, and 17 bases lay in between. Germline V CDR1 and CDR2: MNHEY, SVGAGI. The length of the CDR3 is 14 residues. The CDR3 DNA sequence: TGTGCCAGCAGGACCCCATGGGCGGGATCTGAAGCTTTCTTT. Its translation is CASRTPWAGSEAFF.

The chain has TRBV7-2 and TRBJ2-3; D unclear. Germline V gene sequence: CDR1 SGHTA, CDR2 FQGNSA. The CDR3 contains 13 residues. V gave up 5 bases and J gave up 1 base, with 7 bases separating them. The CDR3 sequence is CASSPTRTDTQYF. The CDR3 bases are TGTGCCAGCAGCCCGACTCGCACAGATACGCAGTATTTT.

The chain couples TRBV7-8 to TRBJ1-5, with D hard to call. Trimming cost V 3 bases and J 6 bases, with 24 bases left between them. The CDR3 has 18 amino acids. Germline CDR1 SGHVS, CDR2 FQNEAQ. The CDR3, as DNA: TGTGCCAGCAGCTTGGAAGCAACCTTCGCCATCATGAGTCAGCCCCAGCATTTT. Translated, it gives CASSLEATFAIMSQPQHF.

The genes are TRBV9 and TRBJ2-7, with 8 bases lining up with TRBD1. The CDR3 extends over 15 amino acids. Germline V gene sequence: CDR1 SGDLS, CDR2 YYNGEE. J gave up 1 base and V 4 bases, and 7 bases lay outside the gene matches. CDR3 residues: CASSLDGTGSYEQYF. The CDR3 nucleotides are TGTGCCAGCAGCCTAGACGGGACAGGATCCTACGAGCAGTACTTC.

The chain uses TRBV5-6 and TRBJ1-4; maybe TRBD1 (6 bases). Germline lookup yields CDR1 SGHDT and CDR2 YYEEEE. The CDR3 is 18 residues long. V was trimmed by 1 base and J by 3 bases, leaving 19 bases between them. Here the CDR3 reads CASSLRNLWGPANEKLFF. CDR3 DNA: TGTGCCAGCAGCTTGAGAAATTTGTGGGGGCCGGCTAATGAAAAACTGTTTTTT.

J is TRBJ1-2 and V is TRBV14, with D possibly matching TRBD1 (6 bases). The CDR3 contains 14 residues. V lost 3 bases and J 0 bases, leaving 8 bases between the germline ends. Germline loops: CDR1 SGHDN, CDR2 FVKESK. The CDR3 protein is CASSQGTTNYGYTF. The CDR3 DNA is TGTGCCAGCAGCCAGGGGACAACTAACTATGGCTACACCTTC.

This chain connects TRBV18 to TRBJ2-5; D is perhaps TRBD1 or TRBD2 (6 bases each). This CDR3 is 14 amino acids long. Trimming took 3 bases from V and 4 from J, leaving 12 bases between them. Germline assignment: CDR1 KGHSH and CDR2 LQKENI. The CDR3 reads CASSPNGGGETQYF. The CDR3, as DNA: TGTGCCAGCTCACCTAATGGAGGGGGAGAGACCCAGTACTTC.

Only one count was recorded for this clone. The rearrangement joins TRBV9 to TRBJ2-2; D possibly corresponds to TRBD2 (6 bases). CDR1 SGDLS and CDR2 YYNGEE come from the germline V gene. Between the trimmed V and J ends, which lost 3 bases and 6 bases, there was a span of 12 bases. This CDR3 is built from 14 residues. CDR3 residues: CASSEGLIPGELFF. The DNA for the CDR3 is TGTGCCAGCAGCGAGGGACTCATACCCGGGGAGCTGTTTTTT.

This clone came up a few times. The CDR3, as DNA: TGTGCCATCAGTGAGGGGACAGCCCCCCACAATGAGCAGTTCTTC. Translated, it gives CAISEGTAPHNEQFF. V is TRBV10-3 and J is TRBJ2-1, with TRBD1 identical over 7 bases. Germline V gene lookup returns CDR1 ENHRY and CDR2 SYGVKD. The V and J ends lost 2 bases and 5 bases, in that order; junction bases with no gene match: 6. The CDR3 extends over 15 amino acids.

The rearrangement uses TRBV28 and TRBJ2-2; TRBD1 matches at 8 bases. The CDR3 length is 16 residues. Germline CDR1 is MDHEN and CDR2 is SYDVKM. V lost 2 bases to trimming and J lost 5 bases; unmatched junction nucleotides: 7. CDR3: CASSLPGQELTGELFF. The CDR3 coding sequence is TGTGCCAGCAGTTTACCGGGACAGGAATTGACCGGGGAGCTGTTTTTT.